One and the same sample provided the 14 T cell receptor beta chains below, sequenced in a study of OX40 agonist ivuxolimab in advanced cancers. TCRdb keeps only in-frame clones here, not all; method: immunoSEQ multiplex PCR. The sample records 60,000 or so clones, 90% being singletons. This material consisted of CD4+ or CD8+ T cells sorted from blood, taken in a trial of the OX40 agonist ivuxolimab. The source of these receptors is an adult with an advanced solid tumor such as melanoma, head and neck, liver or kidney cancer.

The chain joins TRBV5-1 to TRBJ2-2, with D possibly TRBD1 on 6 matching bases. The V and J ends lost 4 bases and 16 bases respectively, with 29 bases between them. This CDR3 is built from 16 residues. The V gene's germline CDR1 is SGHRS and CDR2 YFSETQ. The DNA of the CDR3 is TGCGCCAGCAGCCCGGGTGGGAGTGACAGGTCCTATCTCGGGTTTTTT. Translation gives CASSPGGSDRSYLGFF.

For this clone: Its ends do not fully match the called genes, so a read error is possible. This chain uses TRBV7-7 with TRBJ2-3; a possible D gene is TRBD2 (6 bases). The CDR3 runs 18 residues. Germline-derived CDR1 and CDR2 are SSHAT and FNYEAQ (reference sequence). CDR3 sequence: CASSSPVGLRLGTDTQYF. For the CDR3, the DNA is TGTGCTAGCAGCTCCCCCGTGGGACTTCGTCTAGGCACAGATACGCAGTATTTT.

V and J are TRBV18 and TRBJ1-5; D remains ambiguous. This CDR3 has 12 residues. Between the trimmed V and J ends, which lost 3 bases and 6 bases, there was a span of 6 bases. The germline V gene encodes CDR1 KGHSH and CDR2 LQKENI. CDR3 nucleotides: TGTGCCAGCTCACCCGACTCTCAGCCCCAGCATTTT. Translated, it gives CASSPDSQPQHF.

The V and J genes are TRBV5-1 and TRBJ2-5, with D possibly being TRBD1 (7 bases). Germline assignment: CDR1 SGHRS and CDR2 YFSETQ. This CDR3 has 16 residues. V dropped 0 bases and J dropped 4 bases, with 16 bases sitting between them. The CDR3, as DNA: TGCGCCAGCAGCTTGGCCGTCAACAGGGGAGGAGAGACCCAGTACTTC. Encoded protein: CASSLAVNRGGETQYF. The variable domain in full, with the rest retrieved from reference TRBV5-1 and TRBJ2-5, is KAGVTQTPRYLIKTRGQQVTLSCSPISGHRSVSWYQQTPGQGLQFLFEYFSETQRNKGNFPGRFSGRQFSNSRSEMNVSTLELGDSALYLCASSLAVNRGGETQYFGPGTRLLVL.

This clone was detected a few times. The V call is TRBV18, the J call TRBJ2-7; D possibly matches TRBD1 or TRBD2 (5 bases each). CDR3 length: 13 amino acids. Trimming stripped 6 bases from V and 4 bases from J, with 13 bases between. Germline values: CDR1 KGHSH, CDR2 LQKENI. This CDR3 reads CASSGGPGYEQYF. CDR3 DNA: TGTGCCAGCTCCGGAGGTCCAGGGTACGAGCAGTACTTC.

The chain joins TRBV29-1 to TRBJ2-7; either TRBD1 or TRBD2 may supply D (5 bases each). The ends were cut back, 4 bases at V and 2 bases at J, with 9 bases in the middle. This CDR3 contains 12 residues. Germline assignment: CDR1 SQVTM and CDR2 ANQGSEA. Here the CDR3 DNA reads TGCAGCGTTGGGGACCCAGCCTACGAGCAGTACTTC. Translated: CSVGDPAYEQYF.

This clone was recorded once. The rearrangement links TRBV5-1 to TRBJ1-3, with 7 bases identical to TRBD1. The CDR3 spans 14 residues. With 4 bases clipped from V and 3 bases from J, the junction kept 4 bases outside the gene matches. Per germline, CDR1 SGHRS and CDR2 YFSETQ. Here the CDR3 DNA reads TGCGCCAGCAGCCCTCAGGGGGATGGAAACACCATATATTTT. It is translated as CASSPQGDGNTIYF.

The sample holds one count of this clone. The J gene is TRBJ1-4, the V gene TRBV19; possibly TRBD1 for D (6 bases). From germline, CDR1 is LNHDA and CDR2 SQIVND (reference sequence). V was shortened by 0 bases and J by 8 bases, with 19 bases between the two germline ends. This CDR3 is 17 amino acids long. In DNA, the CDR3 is TGTGCCAGTAGTATAGATCGGGTAGGGGGGGCAGAGGAAAAACTGTTTTTT. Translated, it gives CASSIDRVGGAEEKLFF.

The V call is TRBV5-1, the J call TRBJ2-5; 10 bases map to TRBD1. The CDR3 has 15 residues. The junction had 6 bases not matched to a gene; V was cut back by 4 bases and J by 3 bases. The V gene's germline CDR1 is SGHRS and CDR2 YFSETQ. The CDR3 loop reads CASSRTGTGEETQYF. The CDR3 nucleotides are TGCGCCAGCAGCCGAACCGGGACAGGGGAAGAGACCCAGTACTTC.

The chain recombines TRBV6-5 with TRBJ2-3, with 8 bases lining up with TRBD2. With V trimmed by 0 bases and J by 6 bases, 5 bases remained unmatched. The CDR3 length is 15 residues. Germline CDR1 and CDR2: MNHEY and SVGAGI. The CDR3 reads CASSYSGLVVDTQYF. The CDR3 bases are TGTGCCAGCAGTTACTCGGGACTAGTCGTCGATACGCAGTATTTT.

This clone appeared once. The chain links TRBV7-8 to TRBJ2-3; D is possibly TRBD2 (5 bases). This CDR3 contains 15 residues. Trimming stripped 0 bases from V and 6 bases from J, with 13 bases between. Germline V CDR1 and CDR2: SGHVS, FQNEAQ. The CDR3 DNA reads TGTGCCAGCAGCTTAGCGGCGGGTTTACAGGATACGCAGTATTTT. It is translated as CASSLAAGLQDTQYF.

Written as DNA, the CDR3 is TGTGCCTCCGGAGGTCCCGGCTACACCTTC. Its translation: CASGGPGYTF. The V call is TRBV19, the J call TRBJ1-2; D gene uncertain. Trimming cost V 11 bases and J 8 bases, with 12 bases left between them. Germline lookup yields CDR1 LNHDA and CDR2 SQIVND (reference sequence). This CDR3 region has 10 residues. The full variable domain, completed using reference TRBV19 and TRBJ1-2, is DGGITQSPKYLFRKEGQNVTLSCEQNLNHDAMYWYRQDPGQGLRLIYYSQIVNDFQKGDIAEGYSVSREKKESFPLTVTSAQKNPTAFYLCASGGPGYTFGSGTRLTVV.

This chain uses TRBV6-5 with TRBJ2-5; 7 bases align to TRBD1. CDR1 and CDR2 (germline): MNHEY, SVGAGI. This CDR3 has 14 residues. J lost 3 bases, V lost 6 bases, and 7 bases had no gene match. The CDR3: CASRSPGQKETQYF. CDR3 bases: TGTGCCAGCAGATCGCCGGGACAGAAAGAGACCCAGTACTTC.

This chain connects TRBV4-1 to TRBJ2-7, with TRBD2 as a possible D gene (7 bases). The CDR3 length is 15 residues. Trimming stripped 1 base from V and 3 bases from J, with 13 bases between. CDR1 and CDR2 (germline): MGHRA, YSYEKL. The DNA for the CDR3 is TGCGCCAGCAGCCAAGCAGAGGGGGGGGTCTACGAGCAGTACTTC. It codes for CASSQAEGGVYEQYF.